The T cell receptor (beta chain) described here comes from a study of blood T cell repertoires in COVID-19. The wider study: Samples came from the United States, Italy and Spain, spanning acute and convalescent COVID-19.

This table comes from immunoSEQ multiplex PCR, and its TCRdb copy is limited to in-frame clones, with some not included. The sample contains just over 80,000 clones, around 88% of which appear only once. Germline V CDR1 and CDR2: SQVTM, ANQGSEA. This CDR3 is built from 11 residues. Deletions cut 1 base from V and 4 bases from J, with 5 bases between. All enrollees were roughly 18 to 95 years old and from 20 to 30 US areas. Clinical history reported by participants formed the basis on which cohorts were assigned. The V gene is TRBV29-1, the J gene TRBJ2-7; D is unclear. Sequencing was carried out using PBMCs or T cells enriched from blood (not recorded which). This receptor was obtained from a woman aged 45-60 years with acute COVID-19. CDR3 DNA: TGCAGCGTTGAAGGGCAGTACGAGCAGTACTTC. Its translation is CSVEGQYEQYF.